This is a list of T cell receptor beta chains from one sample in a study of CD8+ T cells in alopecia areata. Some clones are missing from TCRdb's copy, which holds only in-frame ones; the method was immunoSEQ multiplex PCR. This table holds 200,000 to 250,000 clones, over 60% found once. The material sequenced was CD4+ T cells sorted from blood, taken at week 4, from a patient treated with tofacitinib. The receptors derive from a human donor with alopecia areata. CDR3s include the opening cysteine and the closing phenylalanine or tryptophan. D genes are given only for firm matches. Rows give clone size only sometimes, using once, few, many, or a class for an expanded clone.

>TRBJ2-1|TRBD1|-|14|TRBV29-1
TGCAGCGTTTCCGGGACAGGGGGGACCCGTGAGCAGTTCTTC
CSVSGTGGTREQFF
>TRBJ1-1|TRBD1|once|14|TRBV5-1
TGCGCCAGCAGGCTGGGACAGACGAACACTGAAGCTTTCTTT
CASRLGQTNTEAFF
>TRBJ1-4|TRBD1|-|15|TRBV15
TGTGCCACCAGCAGAGAAGGGACAGGGGATGAAAAACTGTTTTTT
CATSREGTGDEKLFF
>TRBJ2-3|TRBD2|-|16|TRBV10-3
TGTGCCACAGGGATCCCGGGACTAGCGGGGTCAGATACGCAGTATTTT
CATGIPGLAGSDTQYF
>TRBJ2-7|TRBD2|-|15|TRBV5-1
TGCGCCAGCCGGCCGACTAGCGGGAAAACCTACGAGCAGTACTTC
CASRPTSGKTYEQYF
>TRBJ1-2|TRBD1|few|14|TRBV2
TGTGCCAGCAGGGGACAGGGAAGGGTCTATGGCTACACCTTC
CASRGQGRVYGYTF
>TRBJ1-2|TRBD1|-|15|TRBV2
TGTGCCAGCAGTACTCCGGACAGGGGGATTAATGGCTACACCTTC
CASSTPDRGINGYTF
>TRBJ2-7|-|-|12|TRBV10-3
TGTGCCATCAGTGAGTCGAACTACGAGCAGTACTTC
CAISESNYEQYF
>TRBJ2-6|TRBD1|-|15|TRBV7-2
TGTGCCAGCAGCTCGGGACAGTCTGGGGCCAACGTCCTGACTTTC
CASSSGQSGANVLTF
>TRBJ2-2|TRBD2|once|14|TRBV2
TGTGCCAGCAGCGGACTAGCGGGCACCGGGGAGCTGTTTTTT
CASSGLAGTGELFF
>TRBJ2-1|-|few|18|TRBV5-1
TGCGCCAGCAGCTTGCCCCTTGGACAGCAGGGCTCCTACAATGAGCAGTTCTTC
CASSLPLGQQGSYNEQFF
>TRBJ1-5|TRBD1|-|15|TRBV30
TGTGCCTGGAGTGTCTCCGGGACAGGTGCCCAGCCCCAGCATTTT
CAWSVSGTGAQPQHF
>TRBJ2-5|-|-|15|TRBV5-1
TGCGCCAGCAGCGAACCAGCTTCGGACAGAGAGACCCAGTACTTC
CASSEPASDRETQYF
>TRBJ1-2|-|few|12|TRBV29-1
TGCAGCGTTGTGAGGGGACCCTATGGCTACACCTTC
CSVVRGPYGYTF
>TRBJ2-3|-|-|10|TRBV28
TGTGCCAGTGGGGGTGGTACGCAGTATTTT
CASGGGTQYF
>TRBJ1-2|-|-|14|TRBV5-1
TGCGCCAGCAGCTTGATTCCCGAGGACTATGGCTACACCTTC
CASSLIPEDYGYTF
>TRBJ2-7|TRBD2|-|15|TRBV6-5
TGTGCCAGCAGTTTTAGCGGGGGAAGCTCCTACGAGCAGTACTTC
CASSFSGGSSYEQYF
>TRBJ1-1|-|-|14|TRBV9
TGTGCCAGCAGCGTATCTGCGGGATACACTGAAGCTTTCTTT
CASSVSAGYTEAFF
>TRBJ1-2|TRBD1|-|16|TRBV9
TGTGCCAGCAGCCCGTCCGGGACAGGGGCAAGGGATGGCTACACCTTC
CASSPSGTGARDGYTF
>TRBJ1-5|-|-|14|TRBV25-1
TGTGCCAGCAGTGAAAGGTCGGGGAATCAGCCCCAGCATTTT
CASSERSGNQPQHF
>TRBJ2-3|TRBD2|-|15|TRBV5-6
TGTGCCAGCAGCCCCCCAGCGGGGGGCACAGATACGCAGTATTTT
CASSPPAGGTDTQYF
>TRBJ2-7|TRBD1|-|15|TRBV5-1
TGCGCCAGCAGCCCCGTGCTGACAGGGACCGACGAGCAGTACTTC
CASSPVLTGTDEQYF
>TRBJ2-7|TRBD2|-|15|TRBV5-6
TGTGCCAGCAGCCGCGTGGGACTAGCGGGTCTGGAGCAGTACTTC
CASSRVGLAGLEQYF
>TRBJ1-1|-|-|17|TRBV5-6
TGTGCCAGCAGCCCTGGAGTCCAGGGAACCATGAACACTGAAGCTTTCTTT
CASSPGVQGTMNTEAFF
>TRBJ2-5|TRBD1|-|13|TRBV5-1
TGCGCCAGCAGCTTGACAGGGGAGGAGACCCAGTACTTC
CASSLTGEETQYF
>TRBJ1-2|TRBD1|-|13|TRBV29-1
TGCAGCGTCGCGACAGGGGGAGGCTATGGCTACACCTTC
CSVATGGGYGYTF
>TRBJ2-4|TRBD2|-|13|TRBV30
TGTGCCGGGGGGGGAGGCCCCAAAAACATTCAGTACTTC
CAGGGGPKNIQYF
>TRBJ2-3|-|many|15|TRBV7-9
TGTGCCAGCAGCTCAGGCCGCAGTCCCACAGATACGCAGTATTTT
CASSSGRSPTDTQYF
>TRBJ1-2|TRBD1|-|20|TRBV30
TGTGCCTGGAGTGTCCGAAGGACAGGGGGCGGGCGCGCTGATCGCTATGGCTACACCTTC
CAWSVRRTGGGRADRYGYTF
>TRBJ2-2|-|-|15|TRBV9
TGTGCCAGCAGCGTAGGGTGGTCTAACACCGGGGAGCTGTTTTTT
CASSVGWSNTGELFF
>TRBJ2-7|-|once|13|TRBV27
TGTGCCAGCAGTTCCCCCTCCTCCTACGAGCAGTACTTC
CASSSPSSYEQYF
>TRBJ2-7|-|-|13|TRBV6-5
TGTGCCAGCAGTTACTCTACCCGCGGGGCCCAGTACTTC
CASSYSTRGAQYF
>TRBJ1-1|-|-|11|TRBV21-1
TGTGCCAGCAGCAACTGGACAGGTGATTACTTT
CASSNWTGDYF
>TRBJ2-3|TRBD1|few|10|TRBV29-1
TGCAGCGCTGAACAGGGGACGCAGTATTTT
CSAEQGTQYF
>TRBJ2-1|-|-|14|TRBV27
TGTGCCAGCGGCCTCCCGGGGGCAGACAATGAGCAGTTCTTC
CASGLPGADNEQFF
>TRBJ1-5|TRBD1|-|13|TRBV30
TGTGCCTGGAGTGGGGACAGAAATCAGCCCCAGCATTTT
CAWSGDRNQPQHF
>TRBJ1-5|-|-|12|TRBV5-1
TGCGCCAGCAGTGAACCGGGACAGCCCCAGCATTTT
CASSEPGQPQHF
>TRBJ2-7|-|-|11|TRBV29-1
TGCAGCGTGCACGGGAATGGCGAGCAGTACTTC
CSVHGNGEQYF
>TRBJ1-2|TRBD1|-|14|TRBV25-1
TGTGCCAGCAGTGAATGGGACAGTTCCTATGGCTACACCTTC
CASSEWDSSYGYTF
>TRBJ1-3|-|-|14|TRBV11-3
TGTGCCAGCAGCTCAGGAGGCTCTGGAAACACCATATATTTT
CASSSGGSGNTIYF
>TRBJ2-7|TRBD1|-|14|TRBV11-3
TGTGCCAGCAGCTTCGGGACAGGGAAGCACGAGCAGTACTTC
CASSFGTGKHEQYF
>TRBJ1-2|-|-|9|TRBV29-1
TGCAGCGACGGGGCTAGCTACACCTTC
CSDGASYTF
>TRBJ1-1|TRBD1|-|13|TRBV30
TGTGCCTGGAGTTGGACAGGGGCCCTTGAAGCTTTCTTT
CAWSWTGALEAFF
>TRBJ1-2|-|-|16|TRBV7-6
TGTGCCAGCAGCTTAGGTCGGGGCAGTTTGCATCATGGCTACACCTTC
CASSLGRGSLHHGYTF
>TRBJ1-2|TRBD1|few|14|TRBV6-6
TGTGCCAGCAGTTACCGGGACAGCCACTATGGCTACACCTTC
CASSYRDSHYGYTF
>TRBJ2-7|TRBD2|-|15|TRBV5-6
TGTGCCAGCAGGCGGGGGAGGCTAAGCTCCTACGAGCAGTACTTC
CASRRGRLSSYEQYF